Presented here are 26 T cell receptor beta chains from one specimen sequenced in a study of Ad26.COV2.S vaccination and SARS-CoV-2 variants. The table came from immunoSEQ multiplex PCR; TCRdb's copy has only in-frame clones and leaves some out. This table has some 290,000 clones, over 80% appearing once. Indicated treatment: roughly 20 received Ad26.COV2.S at low or high dose, single or two shots; 5 received placebo; per-sample allocation not given. It was on day 63 after the first vaccine or placebo injection that samples were taken. The specimen comprised peripheral blood, sampled in a trial of Ad26.COV2.S vaccine versus placebo. The receptors were sampled from a person between 18 and 60 years old who received the Ad26.COV2.S COVID-19 vaccine or a placebo.

This rearrangement joins TRBV6-5 to TRBJ1-2; D is ambiguous. Germline CDR1 and CDR2: MNHEY and SVGAGI. Trimming left V 3 bases short and J 3 bases short, with 14 bases between. CDR3 size: 15 residues. CDR3 sequence: CASSYGPGVYYGYTF. For the CDR3, the DNA is TGTGCCAGCAGTTATGGTCCAGGCGTGTACTATGGCTACACCTTC.

The chain uses TRBV6-1 and TRBJ1-3, with 10 bases identical to TRBD1. The CDR3 runs to 18 residues. From germline, CDR1 is MNHNS and CDR2 SASEGT. The V and J ends lost 2 bases and 4 bases, in that order; junction bases with no gene match: 11. The CDR3 spells CASSEQKGQGLRGNTIYF. The CDR3 coding sequence is TGTGCCAGCAGTGAACAAAAGGGACAGGGGCTACGAGGAAACACCATATATTTT.

This chain connects TRBV7-3 to TRBJ2-1; TRBD2 matches 7 bases. Germline V CDR1 and CDR2: SGHTA, FQGTGA. Trimming took 2 bases from V and 4 from J; bases not matched to a gene: 5. The CDR3 consists of 15 residues. CDR3 sequence: CASSLGSGEYNEQFF. The CDR3 bases are TGTGCCAGCAGCTTAGGAAGCGGGGAATACAATGAGCAGTTCTTC.

This chain links TRBV11-2 with TRBJ1-6; maybe TRBD1 (5 bases). The CDR3 spans 16 residues. Deletions cut 1 base from V and 3 bases from J, with 10 bases between. Germline values: CDR1 SGHAT, CDR2 FQNNGV. DNA for the CDR3: TGTGCCAGCAGCTTAGCAGGGAGCAACTATAATTCACCCCTCCACTTT. Amino acid sequence: CASSLAGSNYNSPLHF.

V and J are TRBV11-3 and TRBJ1-3; the D gene is possibly TRBD1 (5 bases). Trimming stripped 1 base from V and 4 bases from J, with 11 bases between. CDR3 length equals 15 residues. From germline, CDR1 is SGHNT and CDR2 YENEEA. CDR3 nucleotide sequence: TGTGCCAGCAGCTTAGGGACATCTACAGGAAACACCATATATTTT. Its protein product is CASSLGTSTGNTIYF.

The rearrangement links TRBV5-4 to TRBJ1-5; tentative D call: TRBD1 (5 bases). CDR3 length: 13 residues. Trimming pared 3 bases from V and 4 bases from J, leaving 8 bases between. Germline assignment: CDR1 SGHNT and CDR2 YYREEE (reference sequence). The CDR3 loop reads CASSWGDNQPQHF. CDR3 DNA sequence: TGTGCCAGCAGCTGGGGGGATAATCAGCCCCAGCATTTT.

This chain uses TRBV28 with TRBJ2-3; D is perhaps TRBD2 (5 bases). V was cut by 6 bases and J by 2 bases, with 21 bases left in between. This CDR3 is 17 amino acids long. The germline V gene has CDR1 MDHEN and CDR2 SYDVKM. The CDR3 DNA follows: TGTGCCAGCAGCCTTGGAGGCATGTTGGGTCCCACAGATACGCAGTATTTT. It codes for CASSLGGMLGPTDTQYF.

To note about this clone: Compared with germline, one end of the junction differs, possibly owing to a read error. The gene calls are TRBV4-2 and TRBJ1-1; 10 bases fit TRBD1. Per germline, CDR1 LGHNA and CDR2 YNFKEQ. The CDR3 is 16 residues long. The CDR3 protein is CASSQGDRGRGTETFF. The CDR3 nucleotides read TGTGCCAGCAGCCAAGGAGACAGGGGGCGAGGCACTGAAACTTTCTTT.

This clone was recorded only once. The rearrangement joins TRBV5-1 to TRBJ1-4; no clear D gene. The germline gives CDR1 SGHRS, CDR2 YFSETQ. The CDR3 runs to 12 residues. V was shortened by 1 base and J by 12 bases, with 10 bases between the two germline ends. DNA of the CDR3: TGCGCCAGCAGCTTGAACGGGAACGAACTGTTTTTT. Amino acids: CASSLNGNELFF.

In this sample, this clone turned up a few times. The chain joins TRBV28 to TRBJ1-2; D not certain. This CDR3 is built from 14 residues. Between the trimmed V and J ends, which lost 8 bases and 3 bases, there was a span of 16 bases. The germline V gene encodes CDR1 MDHEN and CDR2 SYDVKM. The CDR3 protein is CASLTPQTYYGYTF. In DNA form, the CDR3 reads TGTGCCAGCTTGACCCCCCAAACGTACTATGGCTACACCTTC.

Points on this clone: Other nucleotide sequences from this sample produce the same CDR3. The chain uses TRBV27 and TRBJ1-5; D uncertain. This CDR3 is built from 12 residues. The ends were cut back, 3 bases at V and 3 bases at J, with 3 bases in the middle. Germline loops: CDR1 MNHEY, CDR2 SMNVEV (reference sequence). The DNA of the CDR3 is TGTGCCAGCAGTTTCGTCAATCAGCCCCAGCATTTT. This encodes CASSFVNQPQHF.

This clone was found once. The chain has TRBV7-9 and TRBJ2-2; D is perhaps TRBD2 (6 bases). CDR1 and CDR2 (germline): SEHNR, FQNEAQ (reference sequence). The CDR3 is made up of 16 amino acids. With 5 bases removed from V and 4 bases from J, the gap between germline ends came to 17 bases. The chain's CDR3 is CASSDGGNSITGELFF. CDR3 in DNA: TGTGCCAGCAGCGACGGGGGTAATAGTATCACCGGGGAGCTGTTTTTT.

V is TRBV2 and J is TRBJ1-6, with a possible D match to TRBD1 (6 bases). Trimming took off 8 bases at V and 7 bases at J, with 18 bases between the two ends. The CDR3 runs to 15 residues. Germline V lookup: CDR1 SNHLY, CDR2 FYNNEI. CDR3 region: CASRPLGQGNSPLHF. The DNA of the CDR3 is TGTGCCAGCCGCCCTCTGGGACAAGGGAATTCACCCCTCCACTTT.

There are a few counts of this clone. V gene TRBV7-9 combines with J gene TRBJ1-3; no firm D call. CDR3 length equals 16 residues. V dropped 0 bases and J dropped 0 bases, with 9 bases sitting between them. Germline CDR1 is SEHNR and CDR2 is FQNEAQ (reference sequence). The CDR3 sequence is CASSLALAVSGNTIYF. In nucleotides, the CDR3 is TGTGCCAGCAGCTTAGCGCTGGCGGTCTCTGGAAACACCATATATTTT.

The genes are TRBV7-8 and TRBJ1-1; a possible D gene is TRBD1 (5 bases). Trimming took off 5 bases at V and 0 bases at J, with 10 bases between the two ends. CDR3 length: 14 amino acids. Germline CDR1 is SGHVS and CDR2 is FQNEAQ. DNA of the CDR3: TGTGCCAGCAGCGTAAGCAGGGTGAACACTGAAGCTTTCTTT. Its protein is CASSVSRVNTEAFF.

The chain carries TRBV7-9 and TRBJ2-7; 7 bases line up with TRBD1. This CDR3 contains 19 residues. The germline gives CDR1 SEHNR, CDR2 FQNEAQ (reference sequence). J gave up 0 bases and V 2 bases, and 16 bases lay outside the gene matches. In DNA, the CDR3 is TGTGCCAGCAGCTTAACCCCCGGGACAGATCCCCGGAGCTCCTACGAGCAGTACTTC. Protein sequence: CASSLTPGTDPRSSYEQYF.

The V and J genes are TRBV11-1 and TRBJ2-5; TRBD1 aligns across 8 bases. Losses at the gene ends were 5 bases for V and 4 bases for J; bases not matched to a gene: 12. CDR1 SGHAT and CDR2 FQDESV come from the germline V gene (reference sequence). The CDR3 contains 16 residues. The CDR3 DNA follows: TGTGCCAGCAGCCAGACTGGACAGGGAGAAAGAGAGACCCAGTACTTC. This gives the protein CASSQTGQGERETQYF.

The chain employs TRBV27 and TRBJ1-1; maybe TRBD1 (5 bases). CDR1 and CDR2 (germline): MNHEY, SMNVEV (reference sequence). The V and J ends lost 3 bases and 8 bases respectively, with 16 bases between them. The CDR3 contains 14 residues. In DNA, the CDR3 is TGTGCCAGCAGTTTCGGGCAGGACATGTCAGAAGCTTTCTTT. Amino acids: CASSFGQDMSEAFF.

V usage is TRBV15 and J usage is TRBJ1-2; no clear D. The V end was cut by 0 bases, the J end by 5 bases, with 13 bases between. Germline CDR1 reads LNHNV; CDR2 reads YYDKDF (reference sequence). This CDR3 contains 15 residues. DNA of the CDR3: TGTGCCACCAGCAGAGATTTGGGTCTTACTTATGGCTACACCTTC. Translation gives CATSRDLGLTYGYTF. Based on the CDR3 plus reference TRBV15 and TRBJ1-2, the full variable domain is DAMVIQNPRYQVTQFGKPVTLSCSQTLNHNVMYWYQQKSSQAPKLLFHYYDKDFNNEADTPDNFQSRRPNTSFCFLDIRSPGLGDTAMYLCATSRDLGLTYGYTFGSGTRLTVV.

This clone was seen once. The chain has TRBV6-1 and TRBJ1-2; D ambiguous. Germline V gene lookup returns CDR1 MNHNS and CDR2 SASEGT. Trimming cost V 2 bases and J 2 bases, with 6 bases left between them. CDR3 size: 13 residues. CDR3 amino acids: CASSERENYGYTF. CDR3 nucleotides: TGTGCCAGCAGTGAACGGGAGAACTATGGCTACACCTTC.

The genes are TRBV7-3 and TRBJ1-5; no definite D call. The CDR3 has 14 residues. The germline V gene has CDR1 SGHTA and CDR2 FQGTGA. Trimming removed 3 bases from V and 5 bases from J, with 11 bases in between. CDR3 coding DNA: TGTGCCAGCAGCTTGTTCCGGATGGATCAGCCCCAGCATTTT. Its protein is CASSLFRMDQPQHF.

This clone was seen only once. This chain joins TRBV2 and TRBJ2-3, with 10 positions matching TRBD2. The CDR3 runs 18 residues. The J segment lost 2 bases and the V segment lost 7 bases, leaving 15 bases of the junction unmatched. CDR1 and CDR2 (germline): SNHLY, FYNNEI. Here the CDR3 reads CASIGADSGGPNTDTQYF. CDR3 in DNA: TGTGCCAGCATAGGGGCCGATAGCGGGGGGCCCAACACAGATACGCAGTATTTT.

J is TRBJ1-2 and V is TRBV2; possibly TRBD1 for D (6 bases). From germline, CDR1 is SNHLY and CDR2 FYNNEI. The CDR3 has 12 amino acids. Between the trimmed V and J ends, which lost 6 bases and 8 bases, there was a span of 13 bases. The CDR3 sequence: CASRGQGRGYTF. CDR3 sequence (DNA): TGTGCCAGCAGGGGCCAGGGGAGAGGCTACACCTTC.

Details on this clone: This CDR3 is also generated by other DNA sequences in the sample. The V gene is TRBV6-5, the J gene TRBJ2-7, with a weak D call TRBD2 (6 bases). CDR1 is MNHEY and CDR2 is SVGAGI in the germline V gene. This CDR3 region has 14 residues. Trimming removed 0 bases from V and 1 base from J, with 7 bases in between. The CDR3 loop reads CASSYSGGSYEQYF. The CDR3 region has the DNA TGTGCCAGCAGTTACTCGGGAGGTTCCTACGAGCAGTACTTC.

J is TRBJ1-1 and V is TRBV28, with a possible D match to TRBD1 (6 bases). Trimming shortened V by 5 bases and J by 6 bases, and 10 bases separated the two germline ends. The CDR3 is 12 amino acids. Germline V gene data show CDR1 as MDHEN and CDR2 as SYDVKM. CDR3 bases: TGTGCCAGCAGTCTCAACAGGGCTGAAGCTTTCTTT. Translation gives CASSLNRAEAFF. Supplemented by reference TRBV28 and TRBJ1-1, the full variable domain reads DVKVTQSSRYLVKRTGEKVFLECVQDMDHENMFWYRQDPGLGLRLIYFSYDVKMKEKGDIPEGYSVSREKKERFSLILESASTNQTSMYLCASSLNRAEAFFGQGTRLTVV.

This clone was recorded a few times. The chain has TRBV4-1 and TRBJ1-2; 8 bases are shared with TRBD1. The length of the CDR3 is 16 residues. V was clipped by 2 bases and J by 3 bases; unmatched bases: 8. In germline, CDR1 is MGHRA, CDR2 YSYEKL. CDR3 protein: CASSQSPGQDYYGYTF. CDR3 nucleotide sequence: TGCGCCAGCAGCCAAAGTCCGGGACAGGATTACTATGGCTACACCTTC.